This T cell receptor beta chain comes out of a study of T-cell reconstitution after alpha-beta-depleted transplantation in children. About this clonotype itself: What it recognizes is unknown.

Whole-study findings and limits: Counts and diversity of T cells one year after transplant came mostly from newly produced T cells.

The TCRbeta library was prepared with unique molecular identifiers. TCRdb re-called the PCR reads through MiXCR, storing one row per CDR3 protein. The data hold about 980,000 distinct CDR3 sequences, with around 30% observed a single time. The length of the CDR3 is 15 residues. V was clipped by 2 bases and J by 2 bases, with 16 bases between them. Germline V lookup: CDR1 SQVTM, CDR2 ANQGSEA. The receptor was isolated from a boy younger than two who had a stem cell transplant for SCID, so the T cells may come from the graft donor. This chain joins TRBV29-1 and TRBJ2-7; D is possibly TRBD2 (5 bases). Specimen: PBMCs, mostly from graft donor cells, collected 360 days after TCRalphabeta/CD19-depleted stem cell transplant. The CDR3 here is CSVELRDSFPYEQYF. The CDR3 nucleotides read TGCAGCGTTGAACTTCGGGATTCCTTCCCCTACGAGCAGTACTTC.